The rows below give T cell receptor beta chains drawn from one sample of a study of HIV-infected patients and healthy controls. TCRdb passed the 5' RACE reads through MiXCR, listing each CDR3 protein once. The repertoire has roughly 4,600 distinct CDR3 sequences, around 5.5% of them found once; the top ten carry 33%. The material sequenced was blood, taken during antiretroviral therapy. The receptor set was obtained from an adult with HIV infection. CDR3s include the opening cysteine and the closing phenylalanine or tryptophan. The D gene is left open where the match is weak. The listing skips clone size in some rows; elsewhere it reads once, few, many or a size class.

>medium-sized|TRBJ2-5|TRBV7-6|TRBD2
CASSLEAGALQETQYF
TGTGCCAGCAGCTTAGAAGCGGGAGCCTTACAAGAGACCCAGTACTTC
>few|TRBJ1-5|TRBV28|.
CASSHEFGTQPQHF
TGTGCCAGCAGTCACGAGTTTGGGACTCAGCCCCAGCATTTT
>.|TRBJ1-5|TRBV7-3|.
CASSLRSRRTRVWSNQPQNF
TGTGCCAGCAGCTTAAGATCTCGGAGGACAAGGGTTTGGAGCAATCAGCCCCAGAATTTT
>medium-sized|TRBJ2-7|TRBV7-6|.
CASSSSDEQYF
TGTGCCAGCAGCTCCTCGGACGAGCAGTACTTC
>.|TRBJ2-1|TRBV3-1|.
CASSQGSPTNEQFF
TGTGCCAGCAGCCAAGGATCTCCGACAAATGAGCAGTTCTTC
>medium-sized|TRBJ1-5|TRBV21-1|.
CASSISDRNSNQPQHF
TGTGCCAGCAGCATCTCTGACAGAAATAGCAATCAGCCCCAGCATTTT
>many|TRBJ1-5|TRBV6-6|.
CASTAGNQPQHF
TGTGCCAGCACCGCTGGGAATCAGCCCCAGCATTTT
>many|TRBJ1-6|TRBV5-6|.
CASRSNYNSPLHF
TGTGCCAGCAGGTCGAATTATAATTCACCCCTCCACTTT
>medium-sized|TRBJ1-5|TRBV3-1|.
CASSQERAQPQHF
TGTGCCAGCAGCCAAGAGCGGGCTCAGCCCCAGCATTTT
>medium-sized|TRBJ2-2|TRBV9|TRBD1
CASSPSGQVNTGELFF
TGTGCCAGCAGCCCCTCAGGACAGGTGAACACCGGGGAGCTGTTTTTT
>few|TRBJ1-2|TRBV6-2/TRBV6-3|.
CASSYPPGGRVDGYTF
TGTGCCAGCAGTTACCCGCCTGGGGGGCGAGTTGATGGCTACACCTTC
>medium-sized|TRBJ2-5|TRBV7-2|.
CASSLQGIPQETQYF
TGTGCCAGCAGCTTACAGGGGATTCCCCAAGAGACCCAGTACTTC
>medium-sized|TRBJ2-5|TRBV7-2|.
CASSLAGGLLETQYF
TGTGCCAGCAGCTTAGCGGGGGGGCTTCTAGAGACCCAGTACTTC
>.|TRBJ2-7|TRBV5-1|.
CASSFTEWSEQYF
TGCGCCAGCAGCTTTACGGAGTGGAGCGAGCAGTACTTC
>medium-sized|TRBJ2-2|TRBV27|.
CASSLRIRNTGELFF
TGTGCCAGCAGTTTGCGGATTCGGAACACCGGGGAGCTGTTTTTT
>medium-sized|TRBJ2-4|TRBV14|.
CASSNLTENIQYF
TGTGCCAGCAGCAACCTGACAGAAAACATTCAGTACTTC
>medium-sized|TRBJ1-5|TRBV6-5|.
CASGPDGVFQPQHF
TGTGCCAGCGGCCCCGACGGGGTCTTTCAGCCCCAGCATTTT
>medium-sized|TRBJ1-6|TRBV6-5|.
CASINSFRHEWSPLHF
TGTGCCAGCATCAACTCCTTTCGACACGAATGGTCACCCCTCCACTTT
>few|TRBJ2-7|TRBV20-1|.
CSAREGQYEQYF
TGCAGTGCTAGAGAAGGACAGTACGAGCAGTACTTC
>many|TRBJ2-1|TRBV19|TRBD2
CASSSGSGTNEQFF
TGTGCCAGTAGTAGCGGGAGCGGTACCAATGAGCAGTTCTTC
>medium-sized|TRBJ2-2|TRBV12-5|.
CASGPLNGELFF
TGTGCTAGTGGACCTTTGAACGGGGAGCTGTTTTTT
>.|TRBJ2-6|TRBV29-1|.
CSVTFNSGANVLTF
TGCAGCGTTACATTCAACTCTGGGGCCAACGTCCTGACTTTC
>medium-sized|TRBJ1-1|TRBV12-3/TRBV12-4|.
CASSPTSGLGTEAFF
TGTGCCAGCAGTCCGACCTCAGGGTTGGGGACTGAAGCTTTCTTT
>medium-sized|TRBJ1-5|TRBV2|.
CASTGSNQPQHF
TGTGCCAGCACAGGGAGCAATCAGCCCCAGCATTTT
>medium-sized|TRBJ1-5|TRBV6-6|TRBD1
CASSYSTGADQPQHF
TGTGCCAGCAGTTACTCGACAGGGGCGGATCAGCCCCAGCATTTT
>many|TRBJ1-4|TRBV28|TRBD1
CASSFIGTGNNEKLFF
TGTGCCAGCAGTTTCATCGGGACAGGGAATAATGAAAAACTGTTTTTT
>many|TRBJ1-6|TRBV10-3|.
CAISEEQNRSPLHF
TGTGCCATCAGTGAGGAACAGAATCGTTCACCCCTCCACTTT
>few|TRBJ1-2|TRBV28|TRBD1
CASSRGGTGWDGYTF
TGTGCCAGCAGTAGAGGAGGGACAGGGTGGGATGGCTACACCTTC
>medium-sized|TRBJ2-7|TRBV18|.
CASSPGPSTTMEYF
TGTGCCAGCTCACCGGGCCCCTCTACTACGATGGAGTACTTC
>medium-sized|TRBJ2-3|TRBV15|.
CATSRDWGTADYTDTQYF
TGTGCCACCAGCAGAGATTGGGGGACAGCGGACTACACAGATACGCAGTATTTT
>medium-sized|TRBJ1-4|TRBV6-6|TRBD1
CASRREGGESEKLFF
TGTGCCAGCAGAAGAGAAGGGGGCGAAAGTGAAAAACTGTTTTTT
>medium-sized|TRBJ1-2|TRBV6-1|.
CASTSTFNGYTF
TGTGCCAGCACTTCCACATTCAACGGCTACACCTTC
>many|TRBJ2-3|TRBV7-8|TRBD2
CASTMGLAGVSDTQYF
TGTGCCAGCACGATGGGACTAGCGGGGGTTTCAGATACGCAGTATTTT
>medium-sized|TRBJ1-4|TRBV12-3/TRBV12-4|.
CASSLRSTGLTEKLFF
TGTGCCAGCAGTTTACGGTCGACAGGTCTAACCGAAAAACTGTTTTTT
>medium-sized|TRBJ2-5|TRBV7-3|TRBD2
CASSLEGLAGETQYF
TGTGCCAGCAGCTTAGAGGGGCTAGCGGGAGAGACCCAGTACTTC
>many|TRBJ2-7|TRBV7-6|.
CASSLVVAYGAGLVVDQDYEQYF
TGTGCCAGCAGCTTAGTAGTAGCTTATGGGGCCGGTCTAGTCGTGGACCAAGACTACGAGCAGTACTTC
>medium-sized|TRBJ2-1|TRBV12-3/TRBV12-4|TRBD1
CASSLGQNNEQFF
TGTGCCAGCAGTTTGGGACAGAACAATGAGCAGTTCTTC
>medium-sized|TRBJ1-5|TRBV5-8|TRBD1
CASSRGLDQPQHF
TGTGCCAGCAGCAGGGGGCTGGATCAGCCCCAGCATTTT
>medium-sized|TRBJ1-5|TRBV6-5|TRBD1
CASSKTGGEQPQHF
TGTGCCAGCAGCAAGACAGGGGGAGAACAGCCCCAGCATTTT
>medium-sized|TRBJ2-7|TRBV20-1|.
CSARGPGVAF
TGCAGTGCCCGGGGCCCCGGGGTTGCCTTC
>.|TRBJ2-2|TRBV6-6|TRBD2
CASLAERNTGELFF
TGTGCCAGCCTAGCGGAAAGGAACACCGGGGAGCTGTTTTTT
>medium-sized|TRBJ2-1|TRBV19|TRBD2
CASSATSGRADEQFF
TGTGCCAGTAGTGCGACTAGCGGGAGGGCCGATGAGCAGTTCTTC
>many|TRBJ1-6|TRBV7-6|.
CASRPSLGRNSPLHF
TGTGCCAGCAGACCGAGCTTGGGGCGTAATTCACCCCTCCACTTT
>.|TRBJ2-7|TRBV19|TRBD1
CATSRQGYSYEQYF
TGTGCCACCTCTAGACAGGGATACTCCTACGAGCAGTACTTC
>many|TRBJ2-3|TRBV20-1|TRBD1
CSVRDRGGTQYF
TGCAGTGTCCGGGACAGGGGTGGTACGCAGTATTTT
>many|TRBJ1-2|TRBV29-1|.
CSVTGSQANYGYTF
TGCAGCGTGACCGGGAGCCAAGCTAACTATGGCTACACCTTC
>.|TRBJ2-3|TRBV11-2|.
CASSWQVFTDTQYF
TGTGCCAGCAGCTGGCAAGTTTTCACAGATACGCAGTATTTT
>medium-sized|TRBJ1-1|TRBV28|.
CASSLTGTEAFF
TGTGCCAGCAGTTTAACAGGGACTGAAGCTTTCTTT
>medium-sized|TRBJ2-7|TRBV9|.
CASSVGPQGPSYEQYF
TGTGCCAGCAGCGTTGGACCCCAGGGTCCCTCCTACGAGCAGTACTTC
>medium-sized|TRBJ2-3|TRBV19|TRBD1
CASSRQGAGWADTQYF
TGTGCCAGTAGTCGACAGGGGGCGGGATGGGCAGATACGCAGTATTTT
>.|TRBJ2-7|TRBV30|TRBD2
CAWRRGALYEQYF
TGTGCCTGGCGGCGGGGGGCCCTCTACGAGCAGTACTTC
>many|TRBJ2-1|TRBV2|.
CASSAPYNEQFF
TGTGCCAGCAGTGCCCCTTACAATGAGCAGTTCTTC
>many|TRBJ1-1|TRBV28|.
CASSLLGPLNTEAFF
TGTGCCAGCAGTTTATTGGGACCCCTGAACACTGAAGCTTTCTTT
>medium-sized|TRBJ2-1|TRBV7-3|.
CASSPALGRDNEQFF
TGTGCCAGCAGTCCCGCCCTGGGCAGGGACAATGAGCAGTTCTTC
>.|TRBJ2-2|TRBV18|.
CASSPNVIEAANTGELFF
TGTGCCAGCTCACCGAACGTTATAGAAGCCGCGAACACCGGGGAGCTGTTTTTT
>.|TRBJ2-1|TRBV5-6|TRBD1
CASRHLQGMSSYNEQFF
TGTGCCAGCAGGCACCTACAGGGGATGTCGTCCTACAATGAGCAGTTCTTC
>few|TRBJ1-5|TRBV27|.
CASSLTHLGQPQHF
TGTGCCAGCAGCCTAACCCATTTGGGGCAGCCCCAGCATTTT
>medium-sized|TRBJ1-5|TRBV19|.
CASSSDFDVDQPQHF
TGTGCCAGTAGTTCCGACTTCGATGTCGATCAGCCCCAGCATTTT